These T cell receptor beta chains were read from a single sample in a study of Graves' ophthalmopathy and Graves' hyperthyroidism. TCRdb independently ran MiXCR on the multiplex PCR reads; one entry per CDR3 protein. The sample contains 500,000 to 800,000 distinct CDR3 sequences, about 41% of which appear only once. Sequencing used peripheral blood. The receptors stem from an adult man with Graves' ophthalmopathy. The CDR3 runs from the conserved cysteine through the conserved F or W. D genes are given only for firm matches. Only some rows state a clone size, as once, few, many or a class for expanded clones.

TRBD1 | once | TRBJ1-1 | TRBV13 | TGTGCCAGCGCGGTTCAGGGGGGTTTGAACACTGAAGCTTTCTTT | CASAVQGGLNTEAFF
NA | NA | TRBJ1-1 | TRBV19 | TGTGCCAGTAGTACTCAGGACAGCCGGAACACTGAAGCTTTCTTT | CASSTQDSRNTEAFF
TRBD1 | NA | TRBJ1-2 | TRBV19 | TGTGCCTGGACGGGACAGGGGGCAAATTACTATGGCTACACCTTC | CAWTGQGANYYGYTF
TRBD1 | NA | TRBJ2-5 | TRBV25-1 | TGTGCCAGCCGCATAGGGACAGGGGTACAAGAGACCCAGTACTTC | CASRIGTGVQETQYF
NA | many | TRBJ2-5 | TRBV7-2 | TGTGCCAGCAGCTGGATCCGGGGGACCCAGTACTTC | CASSWIRGTQYF
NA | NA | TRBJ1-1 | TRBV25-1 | TGTGCCAGCAGTGACCCACGGGGGACTGAAGCTTTCTTT | CASSDPRGTEAFF
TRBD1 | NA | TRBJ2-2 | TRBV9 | TGTGCCAGCAGCGTAGATGGGACAGGGGGCACCGGGGAGCTGTTTTTT | CASSVDGTGGTGELFF
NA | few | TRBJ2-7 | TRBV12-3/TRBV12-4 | TGTGCCAGCAGTTTAGGGGATCAAGGGCCCTACGAGCAGTACTTC | CASSLGDQGPYEQYF
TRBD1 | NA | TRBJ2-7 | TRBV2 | TGTGCCAGCAGTGGATCCAGGGGGTTCTACGAGCAGTACTTC | CASSGSRGFYEQYF
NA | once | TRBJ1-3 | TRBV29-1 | TGCAGCGTCCGAGGTAGCGCCCGAAACACCATATATTTT | CSVRGSARNTIYF
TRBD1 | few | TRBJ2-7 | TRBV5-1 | TGCGCCAGCAGCTTGGAGGAACAGGGGGCGAGGGAGCAGTACTTC | CASSLEEQGAREQYF
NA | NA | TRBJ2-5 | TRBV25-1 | TGTGCCAGCACCGGAAAGCAGGGGATCGGCGAGACCCAGTACTTC | CASTGKQGIGETQYF
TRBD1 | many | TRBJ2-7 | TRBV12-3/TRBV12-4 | TGTGCCAGCAGTTTCGCAGGGGGCTACGAGCAGTACTTC | CASSFAGGYEQYF
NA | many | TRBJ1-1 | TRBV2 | TGTGCCAGCAGTGAATGGGACAAGAACACTGAAGCTTTCTTT | CASSEWDKNTEAFF
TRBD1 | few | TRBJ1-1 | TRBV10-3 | TGTGCCAGCAGTGAGTATACAGGGGGCCAGGCAACTGAAGCTTTCTTT | CASSEYTGGQATEAFF
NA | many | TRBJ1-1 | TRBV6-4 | TGTGCCAGCAGTGACGTATGGGGTGCTCGGGCTTTCTTT | CASSDVWGARAFF
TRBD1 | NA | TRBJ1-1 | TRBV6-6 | TGTGCCAGCAGTGAAGCTTGGGGGGACAGGACTCGAAACACTGAAGCTTTCTTT | CASSEAWGDRTRNTEAFF
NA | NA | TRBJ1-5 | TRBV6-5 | TGTGCCAGCAGTTATCCAGAGGTTAGCAATCAGCCCCAGCATTTT | CASSYPEVSNQPQHF
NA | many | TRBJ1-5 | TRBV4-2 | TGTGCCAGCAGCCAAGTTGTGGACGCTGAAGGGCCCCAGCATTTT | CASSQVVDAEGPQHF
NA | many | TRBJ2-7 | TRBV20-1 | TGCAGTGCTAGAGATGTGGCGGTCGAGCAGTACTTC | CSARDVAVEQYF
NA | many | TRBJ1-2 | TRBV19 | TGTGCCAGAACGGGAGCCTATGGCTATACCTTC | CARTGAYGYTF
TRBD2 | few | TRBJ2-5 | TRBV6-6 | TGTGCCAGCAGTTACTCGCGGGGGGGTAGGCGGGAGACCCAGTACTTC | CASSYSRGGRRETQYF
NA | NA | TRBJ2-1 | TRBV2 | TGTGCCAGCAGATCGAGCTCCTACAATGAGCAGTTCTTC | CASRSSSYNEQFF
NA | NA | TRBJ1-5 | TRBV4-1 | TGCGCCAGCAGCCAACAGGGTGATAGCAATCAGCCCCAGCATTTT | CASSQQGDSNQPQHF
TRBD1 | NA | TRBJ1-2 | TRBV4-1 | TGCGCCAGCAGCCAAGATGGAGTCAGGGGGCTGAGTGGCTACACCTTC | CASSQDGVRGLSGYTF
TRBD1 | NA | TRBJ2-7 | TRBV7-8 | TGCGCCAGCAGCCTCCGGCGGGACAGGTCCTACGAGCAGCACTTC | CASSLRRDRSYEQHF
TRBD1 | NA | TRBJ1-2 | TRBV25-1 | TGTGCCAGCAGTGAATTGAGGGACAGGGACACCCGTAACTATGGCTACACCTTC | CASSELRDRDTRNYGYTF
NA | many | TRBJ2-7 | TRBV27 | TGTGCCAGCAGTTTATCGGCCTACTACGAGCAGTACTTC | CASSLSAYYEQYF
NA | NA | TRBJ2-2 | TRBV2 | TGTGCCAGCCCCAACTGGGCAGGGGCTTCTAACACCGGGGAGCTGTTTTTT | CASPNWAGASNTGELFF
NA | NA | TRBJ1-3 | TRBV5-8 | TGTGCCAGCAGCTTAAGGACGGGTGGAAACACCATATATTTT | CASSLRTGGNTIYF
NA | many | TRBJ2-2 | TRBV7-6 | TGTGCCAGCAGCTTAGGTAGACAGAGTGGCGGGGAGCTGTTTTTT | CASSLGRQSGGELFF
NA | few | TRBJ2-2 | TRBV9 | TGTGCCAGCAGCGGGCCCTCCGGGGAGCTGTTTTTT | CASSGPSGELFF
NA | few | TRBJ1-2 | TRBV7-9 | TGTGCCAGCAGCTCCGGGACCATTAAACTCTATGGCTACACCTTC | CASSSGTIKLYGYTF
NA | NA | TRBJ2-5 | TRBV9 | TGTGCCAGCAGTTTAAATGGCGAGAGGGCCCTAGAGACCCAGTACTTC | CASSLNGERALETQYF
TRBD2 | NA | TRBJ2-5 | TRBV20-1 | TGCAGTGCCACGGGACTAGCGGGGGAGACCCAGCACTTC | CSATGLAGETQHF
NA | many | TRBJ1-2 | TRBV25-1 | TGTGCCAGCAGCAACAGACAGGTCCCTTATGGCTACACCTTC | CASSNRQVPYGYTF
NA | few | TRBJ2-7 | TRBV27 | TGTGCCAGCAGGGAGGGCGAGGGGTTCAGGTACGAGCAGTACTTC | CASREGEGFRYEQYF
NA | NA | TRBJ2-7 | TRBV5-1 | TGCGCCAGCAGCTTTAGCAGTATCGGGAGCTACGAGCAGTACTTC | CASSFSSIGSYEQYF
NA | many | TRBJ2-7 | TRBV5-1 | TGCGCCAGCAGCTTGGACAGGGATAGCGAGCAGTACTTC | CASSLDRDSEQYF
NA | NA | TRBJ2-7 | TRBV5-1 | TGCGCCAGCAGCCCGAAACAGGGCCCCACCTACGAGCAGTACTTC | CASSPKQGPTYEQYF
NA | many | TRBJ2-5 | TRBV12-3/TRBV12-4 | TGTGCCAGCAGTCCCCTCACTAGGCAAGAGACCCAGTACTTC | CASSPLTRQETQYF
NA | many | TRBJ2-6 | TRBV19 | TGTGCCAGTAGTACCTCGGACACCTCTGGGGCCAACGTCCTGACTTTC | CASSTSDTSGANVLTF
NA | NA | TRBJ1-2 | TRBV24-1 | TGTGCCACCAGTGAACCAGTCACAGGAGCGTATGGCTACACCTTC | CATSEPVTGAYGYTF
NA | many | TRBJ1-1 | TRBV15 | TGTGCCACCAGCAGAGATGCCAGGGCCACTGAAGCTTTCTTT | CATSRDARATEAFF
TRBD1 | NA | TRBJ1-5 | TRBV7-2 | TGTGCCAGCAGCTTAGTTCACAGGGGGTCGTATTCCAATCAGCCCCAGCATTTT | CASSLVHRGSYSNQPQHF
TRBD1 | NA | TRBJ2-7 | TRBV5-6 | TGTGCCAGCAGATTTAAGGGACAGGGATCCTACGAGCAGTACTTC | CASRFKGQGSYEQYF
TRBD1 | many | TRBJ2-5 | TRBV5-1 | TGCGCCAGCAGCACCTGGGACAGGAAAGAGACCCAGTACTTC | CASSTWDRKETQYF
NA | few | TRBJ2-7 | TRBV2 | TGTGCCAGCAGTGATGGGACTTTTGTCTACTACGAGCAGTACTTC | CASSDGTFVYYEQYF
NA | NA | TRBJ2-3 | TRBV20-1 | TGCAGTGCTACCCCAGGGGGGATCGACACAGATACGCAGTATTTT | CSATPGGIDTDTQYF
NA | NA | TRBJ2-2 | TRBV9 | TGTGCCAGCAGCGCCCGTGGGGGGACGGCCGGGGAGCTGTTTTTT | CASSARGGTAGELFF
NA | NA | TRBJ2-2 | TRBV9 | TGTGCCAGCAGCTCCCGGGAGCTGTTTTTT | CASSSRELFF
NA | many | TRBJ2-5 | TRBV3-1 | TGTGCCAGCAGCCAAGATTGGGCAGGCCAAGAGACCCAGTACTTC | CASSQDWAGQETQYF
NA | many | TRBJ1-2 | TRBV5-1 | TGCGCCAGCAGCTTCCGGACAGACACAGCTAACTATGGCTACACCTTC | CASSFRTDTANYGYTF
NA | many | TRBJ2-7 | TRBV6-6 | TGTGCCAGCAGTTCCCTCGACTACGAGCAGTACTTC | CASSSLDYEQYF